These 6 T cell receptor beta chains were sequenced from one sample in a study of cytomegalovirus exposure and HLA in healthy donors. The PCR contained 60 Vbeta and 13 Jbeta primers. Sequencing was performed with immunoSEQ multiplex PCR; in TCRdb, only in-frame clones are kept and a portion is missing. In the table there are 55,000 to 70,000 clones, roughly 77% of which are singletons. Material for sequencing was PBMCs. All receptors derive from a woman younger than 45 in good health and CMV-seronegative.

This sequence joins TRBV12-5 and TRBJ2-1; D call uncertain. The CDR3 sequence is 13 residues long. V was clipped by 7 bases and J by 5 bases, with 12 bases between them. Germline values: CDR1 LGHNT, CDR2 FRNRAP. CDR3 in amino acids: CASESIQNNEQFF. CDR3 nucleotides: TGTGCTAGTGAAAGTATACAAAACAATGAGCAGTTCTTC.

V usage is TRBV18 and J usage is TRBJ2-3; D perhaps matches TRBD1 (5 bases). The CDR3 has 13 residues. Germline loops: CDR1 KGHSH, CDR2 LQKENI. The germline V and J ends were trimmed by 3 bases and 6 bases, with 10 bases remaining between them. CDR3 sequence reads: CASSPVSGDTQYF. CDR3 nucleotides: TGTGCCAGCTCACCCGTCTCAGGGGATACGCAGTATTTT.

The chain's CDR3 is CASSLAAGGNEQFF. CDR3 nucleotide sequence: TGTGCCAGCAGCTTAGCCGCGGGAGGAAATGAGCAGTTCTTC. The V call is TRBV7-6, the J call TRBJ2-1; TRBD2 agrees at 8 bases. Germline CDR1 reads SGHVS; CDR2 reads FNYEAQ. V shed 0 bases and J 7 bases; nucleotides not matched to a gene: 2. This CDR3 region has 14 residues.

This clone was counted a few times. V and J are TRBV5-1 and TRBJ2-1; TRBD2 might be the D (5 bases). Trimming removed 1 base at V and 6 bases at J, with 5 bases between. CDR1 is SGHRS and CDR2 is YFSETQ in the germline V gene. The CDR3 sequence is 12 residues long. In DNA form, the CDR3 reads TGCGCCAGCAGCTTGACTAGCAATGAGCAGTTCTTC. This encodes CASSLTSNEQFF.

CDR3 sequence (DNA): TGTGCCAGCAGCTTCGCGGGAGGGCCGGATGAGCAGTTCTTC. Translation gives CASSFAGGPDEQFF. This chain links TRBV7-3 with TRBJ2-1, with 9 bases identical to TRBD2. Germline trimming cut 3 bases from V and 8 bases from J; bases unmatched to any gene: 5. CDR1 and CDR2 (germline): SGHTA, FQGTGA. CDR3 length: 14 residues.

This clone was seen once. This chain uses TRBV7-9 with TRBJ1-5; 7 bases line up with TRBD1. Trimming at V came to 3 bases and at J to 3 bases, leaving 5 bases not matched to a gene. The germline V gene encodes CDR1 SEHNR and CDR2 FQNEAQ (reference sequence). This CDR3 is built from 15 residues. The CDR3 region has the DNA TGTGCCAGCAGCTTGAGAGGGGGCAACAATCAGCCCCAGCATTTT. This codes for CASSLRGGNNQPQHF.